This is a list of T cell receptor beta chains from one sample in a study of breast tumors, draining lymph nodes, adjacent tissues. TCRdb redid the calling of the multiplex PCR reads with MiXCR, one entry per CDR3 protein. The sample lists about 230,000 distinct CDR3 sequences, approximately 31% seen once, with around 1.4% in the top ten. Input material: axillary lymph node tissue. All receptors derive from a female donor with breast cancer. Some clones in this sample may be carry-over from other donors' samples. CDR3s include the opening cysteine and the closing phenylalanine or tryptophan. Clone size is given for some rows only: seen once, a few or many times, or a class if the clone is expanded.

J: TRBJ2-7
V: TRBV6-6
size: many
CDR3: CASSYSGTGEQYF

J: TRBJ1-4
V: TRBV7-9
size: -
CDR3: CASSPVWGGSNEKLFF

J: TRBJ1-2
V: TRBV9
size: many
CDR3: CASSVEDRRDGYTF

J: TRBJ1-5
V: TRBV7-2
size: many
CDR3: CASSRGGSSNQPQHF

J: TRBJ2-3
V: TRBV12-3/TRBV12-4
size: many
CDR3: CASIHDRGRLAGDTQYF

J: TRBJ2-7
V: TRBV24-1
size: many
CDR3: CATSDADTPYEQYF

J: TRBJ2-5
V: TRBV20-1
size: many
CDR3: CSARRGYETQYF

J: TRBJ1-3
V: TRBV20-1
size: many
CDR3: CSAQLSGNTIYF

J: TRBJ2-3
V: TRBV6-2/TRBV6-3
size: many
CDR3: CASSYPHGLGATDTQYF

J: TRBJ1-5
V: TRBV5-1
size: many
CDR3: CASSGVPNQPQHF

J: TRBJ1-2
V: TRBV10-3
size: many
CDR3: CAITGTGESGYTF

J: TRBJ2-1
V: TRBV25-1
size: -
CDR3: CASLPGQEKNEQFF

J: TRBJ2-5
V: TRBV9
size: many
CDR3: CASSKGFGPETQYF

J: TRBJ2-2
V: TRBV5-1
size: many
CDR3: CASSWTAPGELFF

J: TRBJ2-3
V: TRBV20-1
size: -
CDR3: CSASHTGTGGTDTQYF

J: TRBJ2-3
V: TRBV7-9
size: few
CDR3: CASSPGLAGVRTDTQYF